This T cell receptor beta chain is drawn from a study of T-cell memory formation after mild COVID-19. TCRdb re-called the 5' RACE reads through MiXCR, storing one row per CDR3 protein. This table holds 110,000 or so distinct CDR3 sequences, about a sixth found once. The germline CDR1 and CDR2 sequences are LGHDT and YNNKEL (reference sequence). The germline V and J ends were trimmed by 1 base and 4 bases, with 16 bases remaining between them. The CDR3 spans 17 residues. This clonotype has a handful of counts. The clonotype was recovered from a man between 18 and 35 years old who had mild COVID-19 (a few samples of this study predate the infection). Cell type and time point are not known. V usage is TRBV3-1 and J usage is TRBJ2-2; D gene ambiguous. The source material was PBMCs or a T cell subset sorted from them (not recorded which). CDR3 loop: CASSQGRIAVATGELFF. CDR3 bases: TGTGCCAGCAGCCAAGGTCGGATAGCTGTGGCCACCGGGGAGCTGTTTTTT.